The entry below gives a single T cell receptor beta chain sequence along with its context. Per the original data handling: Quantification of nucleated cells was approximated via reference gene primer amplification. Here immunoSEQ multiplex PCR was the method, and the copy in TCRdb shows in-frame clones only, minus some. V and J calls and clone size come straight from that table; D and trimming were deduced from the DNA. The profile shows 130,000 or so clones, over 70% of them singletons. The sample belongs to a study of blood T cell repertoires in COVID-19. Study context: Collection of acute and convalescent COVID-19 samples took place in the United States, Italy and Spain. T cells, B-cell-depleted T cells, or PBMCs supplied cDNA or gDNA.

The CDR3 consists of 15 residues. The germline V gene has CDR1 SGDLS and CDR2 YYNGEE. V was clipped by 0 bases and J by 0 bases, with 6 bases between them. The gene calls are TRBV9 and TRBJ1-4, with unresolved D. Sequencing input: peripheral blood. The receptor's source is a man aged 60 to 69 with active or convalescent COVID-19. The CDR3 sequence: CASSVGPATNEKLFF. The DNA for the CDR3 is TGTGCCAGCAGCGTAGGTCCGGCAACTAATGAAAAACTGTTTTTT.